This entry concerns a single T cell receptor beta chain. Its antigen is as yet unknown. This CDR3 is built from 16 residues. In germline, CDR1 is SGDLS, CDR2 YYNGEE. The data originate from a study of blood T cells in healthy people across ages. A second about 6 to 12 cycle PCR used barcoded and J-beta primers. TCRdb re-derived calls from the 5' RACE reads in MiXCR, one entry per CDR3 protein. The sample shows 600,000 or so distinct CDR3 sequences, under 25% of them seen only once. Broader study findings: For the donors, CMV status was unknown and possibly confounded expanded clonotype changes.

The chain combines TRBV9 with TRBJ2-5; 9 bases line up with TRBD1. TRBJ2-7 explains the end of the DNA better; the J call may be wrong. Sequencing was carried out using blood. This TCR came from a man aged 65-85 years in good health. Written as DNA, the CDR3 is TGTGCCAGCAGCGTAGCTCCGACAGGGGGAGCCTACGAGCAGTACTTC. This sequence encodes CASSVAPTGGAYEQYF.